These 17 T cell receptor beta chains were sequenced from one sample in a study of T cell responses to AZD1222 COVID-19 vaccine. This table comes from immunoSEQ multiplex PCR, and its TCRdb copy is limited to in-frame clones, with some not included. The sample records roughly 140,000 clones, under 95% being singletons. The sample here was peripheral blood, taken on day 0 of MenACWY control vaccination. The receptors were gathered from an adult in good health.

This chain joins TRBV10-1 and TRBJ2-3; possibly TRBD1 for D (5 bases). V gave up 0 bases and J gave up 3 bases, with 7 bases separating them. In germline, CDR1 is WNHNN, CDR2 SYGVQD (reference sequence). The length of the CDR3 is 14 residues. The CDR3 sequence: CASSESYRTDTQYF. Written as DNA, the CDR3 is TGCGCCAGCAGTGAGTCGTACAGGACAGATACGCAGTATTTT.

The rearrangement joins TRBV2 to TRBJ1-1; TRBD1 matches 8 bases. Germline V gives CDR1 SNHLY, CDR2 FYNNEI. Trimming took 6 bases from V and 3 from J; bases not matched to a gene: 3. This CDR3 comprises 13 residues. DNA of the CDR3: TGTGCCAGCAGAGGACAGGGCTACACTGAAGCTTTCTTT. It specifies CASRGQGYTEAFF. Full variable domain (rest looked up from reference TRBV2 and TRBJ1-1): EPEVTQTPSHQVTQMGQEVILRCVPISNHLYFYWYRQILGQKVEFLVSFYNNEISEKSEIFDDQFSVERPDGSNFTLKIRSTKLEDSAMYFCASRGQGYTEAFFGQGTRLTVV.

The count of this clone is one. V and J are TRBV2 and TRBJ1-6, with a tentative D call TRBD1 (5 bases). CDR1 and CDR2 (germline): SNHLY, FYNNEI. The CDR3 is 15 amino acids. The germline V and J ends were trimmed by 6 bases and 3 bases, with 12 bases remaining between them. In DNA, the CDR3 is TGTGCCAGCAGAGGGGAGGACCTCTATAATTCACCCCTCCACTTT. Translation gives CASRGEDLYNSPLHF.

This clone was found a few times. The chain carries TRBV5-1 and TRBJ2-1; maybe TRBD1 (5 bases). Trimming stripped 0 bases from V and 6 bases from J, with 13 bases between. Germline CDR1 and CDR2: SGHRS and YFSETQ. This CDR3 is built from 15 residues. CDR3 sequence (DNA): TGCGCCAGCAGCTTGGGGCAGGGTATCAGCAATGAGCAGTTCTTC. Its translation is CASSLGQGISNEQFF.

This chain connects TRBV18 to TRBJ2-2; either TRBD1 or TRBD2 may supply D (5 bases each). V gave up 4 bases and J gave up 2 bases, with 11 bases separating them. Germline V CDR1 and CDR2: KGHSH, LQKENI. The CDR3 runs to 15 residues. CDR3 amino acids: CASSLLGANTGELFF. CDR3 bases: TGTGCCAGCTCACTCCTCGGGGCCAACACCGGGGAGCTGTTTTTT.

The chain is built from TRBV9 and TRBJ1-4; TRBD1 matches 7 bases. CDR3 size: 15 residues. Germline CDR1 SGDLS, CDR2 YYNGEE. The J segment lost 8 bases and the V segment lost 2 bases, leaving 9 bases of the junction unmatched. CDR3 region: CASSVEQGIKEKLFF. For the CDR3, the DNA is TGTGCCAGCAGCGTGGAACAGGGGATAAAGGAAAAACTGTTTTTT.

This chain joins TRBV20-1 and TRBJ2-1; a weak D match, TRBD2 (6 bases). V was shortened by 3 bases and J by 8 bases, with 8 bases between the two germline ends. There are 11 residues in the CDR3. The germline gives CDR1 DFQATT, CDR2 SNEGSKA (reference sequence). CDR3 region: CSARTSHEQFF. The CDR3 nucleotides are TGCAGTGCTAGGACTAGTCATGAGCAGTTCTTC.

This chain links TRBV6-5 with TRBJ1-2; possibly TRBD1 for D (5 bases). Germline V gene sequence: CDR1 MNHEY, CDR2 SVGAGI. Trimming took 0 bases from V and 4 from J, leaving 12 bases between them. CDR3 length: 15 residues. CDR3 protein: CASSYSRGSVYGYTF. In DNA, the CDR3 is TGTGCCAGCAGTTACTCGAGGGGCAGCGTCTATGGCTACACCTTC.

The chain has TRBV9 and TRBJ2-2; D unresolved. Germline V gene sequence: CDR1 SGDLS, CDR2 YYNGEE. V gave up 3 bases and J gave up 3 bases, with 12 bases separating them. This CDR3 contains 15 residues. CDR3 amino acids: CASSGGRRYTGELFF. For the CDR3, the DNA is TGTGCCAGCAGCGGCGGCCGTCGTTACACCGGGGAGCTGTTTTTT. The entire variable domain, with the rest obtained from reference TRBV9 and TRBJ2-2, is as follows: DSGVTQTPKHLITATGQRVTLRCSPRSGDLSVYWYQQSLDQGLQFLIQYYNGEERAKGNILERFSAQQFPDLHSELNLSSLELGDSALYFCASSGGRRYTGELFFGEGSRLTVL.

The chain has TRBV10-1 and TRBJ2-1, with unresolved D. Per germline, CDR1 WNHNN and CDR2 SYGVQD (reference sequence). This CDR3 is built from 18 residues. Trimming took off 4 bases at V and 3 bases at J, with 22 bases between the two ends. The CDR3 loop is CASSGFSRKNRDYNEQFF. For the CDR3, the DNA is TGCGCCAGCAGTGGCTTCTCCAGGAAAAACCGTGACTACAATGAGCAGTTCTTC.

In this sample, this clone turned up once. The rearrangement joins TRBV9 to TRBJ2-2; unclear D gene. V dropped 0 bases and J dropped 3 bases, with 9 bases sitting between them. Germline CDR1 is SGDLS and CDR2 is YYNGEE. The CDR3 contains 15 residues. The CDR3 protein is CASSVGAPDTGELFF. The CDR3 DNA reads TGTGCCAGCAGCGTAGGGGCGCCGGACACCGGGGAGCTGTTTTTT.

Details on this clone: The same CDR3 is also encoded by other DNA sequences in this sample. J is TRBJ2-7 and V is TRBV27; 9 bases are shared with TRBD2. Per germline, CDR1 MNHEY and CDR2 SMNVEV (reference sequence). V was clipped by 2 bases and J by 3 bases; unmatched bases: 2. CDR3 length equals 14 residues. The CDR3 sequence: CASSLLAGNYEQYF. As DNA, the CDR3 is TGTGCCAGCAGTTTACTAGCGGGAAACTACGAGCAGTACTTC.

The chain joins TRBV27 to TRBJ2-7; maybe TRBD1 (5 bases). The CDR3 runs to 13 residues. Trimming pared 4 bases from V and 7 bases from J, leaving 14 bases between. The V gene's germline CDR1 is MNHEY and CDR2 SMNVEV (reference sequence). This CDR3 is CASSSGRLGEQYF. The CDR3 DNA reads as TGTGCCAGCAGTTCAGGGCGGCTGGGGGAGCAGTACTTC.

V and J are TRBV10-2 and TRBJ1-1; TRBD1 agrees at 7 bases. V trimming: 8 bases; J trimming: 0 bases; junction bases outside the gene matches: 3. The CDR3 consists of 13 residues. Germline V gene data show CDR1 as WSHSY and CDR2 as SAAADI. The CDR3 DNA sequence: TGCGCCAGCTCGGGACAGATGAACACTGAAGCTTTCTTT. As protein: CASSGQMNTEAFF.

The chain is built from TRBV6-5 and TRBJ2-7, with 9 bases aligning to TRBD1. The CDR3 spans 14 residues. CDR1 is MNHEY, CDR2 SVGAGI, per germline. After removal of 7 bases from V and 2 bases from J, the junction contained 6 bases not matched to a gene. This CDR3 is CASTDRDRAYEQYF. For the CDR3, the DNA is TGTGCCAGCACGGACCGGGACAGGGCCTACGAGCAGTACTTC.

This sequence joins TRBV10-3 and TRBJ1-1; D ambiguous. Trimming stripped 1 base from V and 1 base from J, with 10 bases between. This CDR3 has 15 amino acids. The germline V gene has CDR1 ENHRY and CDR2 SYGVKD. CDR3 DNA sequence: TGTGCCATCAGTGAGTACGGAGGAGGGAACACTGAAGCTTTCTTT. This encodes CAISEYGGGNTEAFF.

The CDR3 DNA sequence: TGCAGCGTAAGACAGGGCGGTAACACTGAAGCTTTCTTT. It is translated as CSVRQGGNTEAFF. This sequence joins TRBV29-1 and TRBJ1-1, with 7 bases fitting TRBD1. Germline V gene lookup returns CDR1 SQVTM and CDR2 ANQGSEA. V was clipped by 6 bases and J by 2 bases; unmatched bases: 6. This CDR3 is built from 13 residues.